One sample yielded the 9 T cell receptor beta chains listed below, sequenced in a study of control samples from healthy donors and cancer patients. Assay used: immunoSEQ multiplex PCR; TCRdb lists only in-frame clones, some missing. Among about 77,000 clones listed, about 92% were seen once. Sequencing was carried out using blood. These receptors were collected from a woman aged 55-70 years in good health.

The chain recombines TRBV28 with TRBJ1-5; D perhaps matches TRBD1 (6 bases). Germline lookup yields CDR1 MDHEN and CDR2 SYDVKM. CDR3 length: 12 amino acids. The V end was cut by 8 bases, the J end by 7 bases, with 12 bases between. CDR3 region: CASSGRGQPQHF. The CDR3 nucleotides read TGTGCCAGCTCAGGGAGGGGGCAGCCCCAGCATTTT.

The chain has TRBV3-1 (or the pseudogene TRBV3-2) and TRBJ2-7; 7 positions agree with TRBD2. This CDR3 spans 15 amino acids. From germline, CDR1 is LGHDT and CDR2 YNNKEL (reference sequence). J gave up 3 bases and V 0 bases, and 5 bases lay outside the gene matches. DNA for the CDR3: TGTGCCAGCAGCCAAGAGGGACTAACAAACTACGAGCAGTACTTC. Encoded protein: CASSQEGLTNYEQYF.

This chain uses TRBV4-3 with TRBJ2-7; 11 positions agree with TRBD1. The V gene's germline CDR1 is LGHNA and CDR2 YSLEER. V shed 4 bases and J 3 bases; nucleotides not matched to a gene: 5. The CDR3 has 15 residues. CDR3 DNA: TGCGCCAGCAGCCCCACCGGGACAGGGGGCTACGAGCAGTACTTC. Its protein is CASSPTGTGGYEQYF.

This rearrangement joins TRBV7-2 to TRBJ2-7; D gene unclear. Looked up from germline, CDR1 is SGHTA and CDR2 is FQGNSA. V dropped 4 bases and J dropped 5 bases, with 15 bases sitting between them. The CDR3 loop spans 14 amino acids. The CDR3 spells CASSSYGVGDEQYF. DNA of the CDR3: TGTGCCAGCAGCTCCTATGGGGTTGGGGACGAGCAGTACTTC.

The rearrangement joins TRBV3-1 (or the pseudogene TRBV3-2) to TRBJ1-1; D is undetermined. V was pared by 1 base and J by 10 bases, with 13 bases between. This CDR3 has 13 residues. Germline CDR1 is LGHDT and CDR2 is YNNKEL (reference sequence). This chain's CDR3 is CASSQVRSEGAFF. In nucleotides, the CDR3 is TGTGCCAGCAGCCAAGTTCGGTCGGAGGGAGCTTTCTTT.

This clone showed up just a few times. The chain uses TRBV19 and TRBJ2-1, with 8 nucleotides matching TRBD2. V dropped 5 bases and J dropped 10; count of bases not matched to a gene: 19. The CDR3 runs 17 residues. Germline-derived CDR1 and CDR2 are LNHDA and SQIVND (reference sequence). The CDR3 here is CASSPGLARNPALEQFF. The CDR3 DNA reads TGTGCCAGTAGTCCTGGACTAGCTCGGAACCCAGCGCTCGAGCAGTTCTTC.

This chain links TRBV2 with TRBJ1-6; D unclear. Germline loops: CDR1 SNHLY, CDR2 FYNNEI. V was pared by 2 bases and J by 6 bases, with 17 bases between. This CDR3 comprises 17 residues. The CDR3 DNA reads TGTGCCAGCAGTGAACGAGGCGGGGAAGTTGTTAATTCACCCCTCCACTTT. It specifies CASSERGGEVVNSPLHF.

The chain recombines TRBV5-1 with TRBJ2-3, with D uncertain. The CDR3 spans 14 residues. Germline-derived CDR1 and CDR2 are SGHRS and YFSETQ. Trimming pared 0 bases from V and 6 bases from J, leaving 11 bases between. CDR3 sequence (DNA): TGCGCCAGCAGCTTGGGCTCCAAAGCGGATACGCAGTATTTT. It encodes CASSLGSKADTQYF.

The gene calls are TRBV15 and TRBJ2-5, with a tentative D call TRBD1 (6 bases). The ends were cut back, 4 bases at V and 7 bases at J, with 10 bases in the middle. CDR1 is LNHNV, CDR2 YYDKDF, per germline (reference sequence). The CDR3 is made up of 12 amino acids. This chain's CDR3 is CATSIQGGTQYF. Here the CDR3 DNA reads TGTGCCACCAGCATACAGGGTGGGACCCAGTACTTC.